Listed here are 20 T cell receptor beta chains from one sample, sequenced in a study of CD8 T cells in Susac syndrome (dated by TCRdb to between 2017 and 2020). The library was obtained by the immunoSEQ multiplex PCR assay. RNA was extracted using the RNeasy kit, and roughly 0.5 to 1 microgram was reverse transcribed with random hexamers. TCRdb trimmed public reads at Q25 via fastp, called clones via MiXCR and kept in-frame beta chains. Under each unique CDR3 protein, matching rows form one entry showing the most common genes and DNA. The sample includes 170,000 or so distinct CDR3 sequences, with roughly 95% observed a single time. About 0.12% of the sample is in the top ten clones. The sample was CD4+ T cells from PBMCs. The receptors derive from a human donor with Susac syndrome.

The chain links TRBV4-3 to TRBJ1-2; the D is unclear. V was trimmed by 0 bases and J by 8 bases, leaving 10 bases between them. CDR1 and CDR2 (germline): LGHNA, YSLEER. The CDR3 is 13 residues long. The CDR3 nucleotides read TGCGCCAGCAGCCAAGATTTAGTAGGCGGCTACACCTTC. The encoded protein is CASSQDLVGGYTF.

V gene TRBV29-1 combines with J gene TRBJ2-3, with D unresolved. The V and J ends lost 6 bases and 1 base respectively, with 11 bases between them. Germline-derived CDR1 and CDR2 are SQVTM and ANQGSEA. The CDR3 totals 13 residues. CDR3 coding DNA: TGCAGCGTCGCAAAGGTTGGCACAGATACGCAGTATTTT. Amino acids: CSVAKVGTDTQYF.

The chain is built from TRBV7-9 and TRBJ2-5, with TRBD1 matching 10 bases. From germline, CDR1 is SEHNR and CDR2 FQNEAQ (reference sequence). The V segment lost 1 base and the J segment 1 base; nucleotides outside the gene matches: 6. The CDR3 is made up of 17 amino acids. The DNA of the CDR3 is TGTGCCAGCAGCTTAGGGACAGGGGGAGTTTCCCAAGAGACCCAGTACTTC. Translated: CASSLGTGGVSQETQYF.

The chain has TRBV3-1 and TRBJ2-7, with a tentative D call TRBD2 (6 bases). The CDR3 length is 13 residues. Germline V gene sequence: CDR1 LGHDT, CDR2 YNNKEL (reference sequence). Trimming pared 5 bases from V and 7 bases from J, leaving 15 bases between. The DNA for the CDR3 is TGTGCCAGCAGCAAAGGGAGGTCAGGAGAGCAGTACTTC. Protein: CASSKGRSGEQYF.

The CDR3 is CASTWTSGEETQYF. The CDR3 bases are TGTGCCAGCACCTGGACTAGCGGGGAAGAGACCCAGTACTTC. The rearrangement links TRBV7-2 to TRBJ2-5; 12 nucleotides line up with TRBD2. The CDR3 contains 14 residues. With V trimmed by 7 bases and J by 3 bases, 3 bases remained unmatched. CDR1 SGHTA and CDR2 FQGNSA come from the germline V gene. The full variable domain, completed using reference TRBV7-2 and TRBJ2-5, is GAGVSQSPSNKVTEKGKDVELRCDPISGHTALYWYRQSLGQGLEFLIYFQGNSAPDKSGLPSDRFSAERTGGSVSTLTIQRTQQEDSAVYLCASTWTSGEETQYFGPGTRLLVL.

V gene TRBV13 combines with J gene TRBJ1-2; D is uncertain. This CDR3 is 13 amino acids long. Germline V gene sequence: CDR1 PRHDT, CDR2 FYEKMQ (reference sequence). With 6 bases removed from V and 8 bases from J, the gap between germline ends came to 16 bases. Written as DNA, the CDR3 is TGTGCCAGCAGTACTATGGGGTTACGGGGCTACACCTTC. This sequence encodes CASSTMGLRGYTF.

This clonotype appeared a few times. The chain combines TRBV6-6 with TRBJ1-3; 7 bases are shared with TRBD1. The CDR3 covers 14 residues. The junction had 2 bases not matched to a gene; V was cut back by 5 bases and J by 1 base. Germline V gives CDR1 MNHNY, CDR2 SVGAGI (reference sequence). The CDR3 sequence: CASSGTASGNTIYF. The CDR3 DNA reads TGTGCCAGCAGTGGGACAGCTTCTGGAAACACCATATATTTT.

This rearrangement joins TRBV20-1 to TRBJ2-3, with 11 bases that match TRBD2. Trimming cost V 6 bases and J 5 bases; bases outside gene matches: 10. This CDR3 is built from 15 residues. Germline V gene data show CDR1 as DFQATT and CDR2 as SNEGSKA (reference sequence). The CDR3 here is CSARQLAGVEDTQYF. The CDR3 DNA is TGCAGTGCCCGACAACTAGCGGGAGTGGAAGATACGCAGTATTTT.

V gene TRBV29-1 combines with J gene TRBJ2-1; 8 bases align to TRBD1. V lost 7 bases, J lost 4 bases, and 6 bases stayed unmatched. The germline V gene has CDR1 SQVTM and CDR2 ANQGSEA. This CDR3 has 13 residues. The CDR3 protein is CSAGTGGYNEQFF. CDR3 bases: TGCAGCGCTGGGACAGGCGGGTACAATGAGCAGTTCTTC.

This clonotype was found a few times. V usage is TRBV27 and J usage is TRBJ2-7; 9 bases fit TRBD1. The CDR3 runs 14 residues. Germline V CDR1 and CDR2: MNHEY, SMNVEV (reference sequence). J lost 3 bases, V lost 2 bases, and 2 bases had no gene match. CDR3 DNA sequence: TGTGCCAGCAGTTTAGCGGGACAGGGCTACGAGCAGTACTTC. This gives the protein CASSLAGQGYEQYF.

CDR3 region: CSARHTDTQYF. The CDR3 coding sequence is TGCAGTGCTAGACACACAGATACGCAGTATTTT. V gene TRBV20-1 combines with J gene TRBJ2-3, with D unresolved. The CDR3 is 11 amino acids. Germline V gene data show CDR1 as DFQATT and CDR2 as SNEGSKA (reference sequence). The V end was cut by 2 bases, the J end by 2 bases, with 2 bases between.

The chain combines TRBV29-1 with TRBJ2-5, with D possibly TRBD1 on 6 matching bases. From germline, CDR1 is SQVTM and CDR2 ANQGSEA. Between the trimmed V and J ends, which lost 7 bases and 5 bases, there was a span of 17 bases. The CDR3 sequence is 13 residues long. The CDR3 nucleotides read TGCAGCGCCGTTAGGGGGTTCGGGGAGACCCAGTACTTC. Translating gives CSAVRGFGETQYF.

The rearrangement uses TRBV6-5 and TRBJ2-7, with D perhaps TRBD2 (5 bases). This CDR3 has 14 residues. Trimming left V 4 bases short and J 6 bases short, with 16 bases between. The germline gives CDR1 MNHEY, CDR2 SVGAGI. In DNA form, the CDR3 reads TGTGCCAGCAGTTGGATAGCCCAAGGAGGCGAGCAGTACTTC. Protein: CASSWIAQGGEQYF.

The genes are TRBV27 and TRBJ1-6; the match to TRBD1 covers 7 bases. Germline CDR1 reads MNHEY; CDR2 reads SMNVEV (reference sequence). J was trimmed by 10 bases and V by 3 bases; bases with no gene match: 6. There are 14 residues in the CDR3. The DNA for the CDR3 is TGTGCCAGCAGTTTCGGGGACAGCTCATCACCCCTCCACTTT. Amino acids: CASSFGDSSSPLHF.

This clonotype was seen only once. The rearrangement uses TRBV21-1 and TRBJ1-2. TRBV21-1 is designated a pseudogene. The CDR3 extends over 15 amino acids. Here the CDR3 reads CASSRRVGSNYGYTF. The DNA of the CDR3 is TGTGCCAGCAGCCGCCGGGTGGGCAGTAACTATGGCTACACCTTC.

The chain links TRBV9 to TRBJ2-3, with 11 bases aligning to TRBD1. CDR3 length equals 14 residues. Germline values: CDR1 SGDLS, CDR2 YYNGEE. V lost 3 bases to trimming and J lost 5 bases; unmatched junction nucleotides: 2. CDR3 DNA sequence: TGTGCCAGCAGCGGGACAGGGGGCCGAGATACGCAGTATTTT. It is translated as CASSGTGGRDTQYF.

This chain connects TRBV28 to TRBJ2-5, with TRBD1 as a possible D gene (6 bases). Trimming pared 5 bases from V and 4 bases from J, leaving 17 bases between. Germline values: CDR1 MDHEN, CDR2 SYDVKM. This CDR3 comprises 15 residues. This chain's CDR3 is CASSTRGEGRETQYF. The CDR3 DNA follows: TGTGCCAGCAGTACCAGGGGAGAGGGGCGAGAGACCCAGTACTTC.

The gene calls are TRBV20-1 and TRBJ1-1; 7 bases line up with TRBD1. Germline loops: CDR1 DFQATT, CDR2 SNEGSKA (reference sequence). Germline trimming cut 2 bases from V and 4 bases from J; bases unmatched to any gene: 10. This CDR3 contains 15 residues. CDR3 loop: CSARSRQGGFTEAFF. CDR3 DNA: TGCAGTGCTAGATCCCGACAGGGAGGTTTCACTGAAGCTTTCTTT.

The rearrangement joins TRBV24-1 to TRBJ1-1; D remains ambiguous. From germline, CDR1 is KGHDR and CDR2 SFDVKD. The CDR3 is made up of 13 amino acids. The V end lost 1 base, the J end lost 5 bases, and 7 bases lay between the germline ends. CDR3 in amino acids: CATSDFGRTEAFF. CDR3 sequence (DNA): TGTGCCACCAGTGATTTCGGGAGGACTGAAGCTTTCTTT.

The chain combines TRBV30 with TRBJ2-5, with 7 positions matching TRBD1. The ends lost 4 bases at V and 7 bases at J; junction bases unmatched: 9. The germline V gene has CDR1 GTSNPN and CDR2 SVGIG (reference sequence). CDR3 length equals 13 residues. Here the CDR3 DNA reads TGTGCCTGGACACAGGGGTCGCCGTGGACCCAGTACTTC. It encodes CAWTQGSPWTQYF.